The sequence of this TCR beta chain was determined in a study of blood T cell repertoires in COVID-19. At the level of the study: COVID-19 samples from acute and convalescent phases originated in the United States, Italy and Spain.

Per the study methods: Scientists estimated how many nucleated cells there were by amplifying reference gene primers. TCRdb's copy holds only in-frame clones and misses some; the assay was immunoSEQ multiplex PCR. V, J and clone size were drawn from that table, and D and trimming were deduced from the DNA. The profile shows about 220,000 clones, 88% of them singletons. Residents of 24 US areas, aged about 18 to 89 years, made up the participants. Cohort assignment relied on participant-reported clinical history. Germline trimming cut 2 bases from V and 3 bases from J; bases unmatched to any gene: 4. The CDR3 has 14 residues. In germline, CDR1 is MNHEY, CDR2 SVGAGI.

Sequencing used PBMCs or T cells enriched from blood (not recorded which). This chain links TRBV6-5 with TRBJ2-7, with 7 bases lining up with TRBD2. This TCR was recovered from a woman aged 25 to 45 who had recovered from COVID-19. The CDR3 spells CASSYGGGDYEQYF. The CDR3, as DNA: TGTGCCAGCAGTTACGGGGGGGGAGACTACGAGCAGTACTTC.